This entry concerns a single T cell receptor (beta chain). Antigen specificity is unknown. Germline is not matched at one junction end, which may reflect a read error. Study-wide results and limits: Tumor memory CD4+ T cell TCR gene usage was found to cluster with blood and lymph node memory CD4+ cells and with lymph node naive CD4+ cells.

Per germline, CDR1 SEHNR and CDR2 FQNEAQ (reference sequence). The CDR3 is made up of 18 amino acids. Tregs were sorted as CD4+CD25+CD127-/low cells. Via MiXCR, TCRdb re-called the 5' RACE reads, giving one row per CDR3 protein. The sample shows approximately 58,000 distinct CDR3 sequences, approximately 26% of them seen only once. This clonotype was sampled from a female donor with breast cancer. The rearrangement joins TRBV7-9 to TRBJ2-1, with a weak D call TRBD1 (6 bases). Sequencing was carried out using tumor-infiltrating Tregs sorted from the breast tumor. CDR3 loop: CASSLRMGDKPSYNERFF. CDR3 nucleotides: TGTGCCAGCAGCTTAAGGATGGGGGACAAGCCCTCCTACAATGAGCGGTTCTTC.